The text below deals with one T cell receptor beta chain. Antigen specificity is unknown. CDR3 size: 18 residues. V lost 0 bases to trimming and J lost 1 base, with 18 bases between them. Germline CDR1 and CDR2: LGHNT and FRNRAP. These data belong to a study of T cell responses to AZD1222 COVID-19 vaccine. Study-wide points: Repertoires were sampled only after the peak T cell response.

Method: immunoSEQ multiplex PCR; TCRdb's copy keeps in-frame clones and lacks some. The sample records about 93,000 clones, over 75% being singletons. The sequencing here drew on peripheral blood, taken 28 days after the second AZD1222 dose. This TCR was recovered from an adult who received the AZD1222 COVID-19 vaccine. The chain couples TRBV12-5 to TRBJ1-1, with no clear D. The CDR3 is CASGLVNFRRPPNTEAFF. CDR3 DNA sequence: TGTGCTAGTGGTTTGGTCAACTTCCGCAGGCCACCGAACACTGAAGCTTTCTTT.